The clone carrying this TCR beta chain was detected only once. Assay used: immunoSEQ multiplex PCR; TCRdb lists only in-frame clones, some missing. The sample holds tens of thousands of clones, around nine tenths seen once. The data stem from a study of technical replicates of blood from a few donors. Germline V lookup: CDR1 MNHEY, CDR2 SVGAGI. With V trimmed by 0 bases and J by 5 bases, 5 bases remained unmatched. The CDR3 is 16 residues long. The sequence derives from a human donor in good health. Some clones in this sample may be carry-over from other donors' samples. The sample comprised PBMCs. The chain joins TRBV6-5 to TRBJ2-2, with 8 nucleotides matching TRBD2. CDR3 region: CASSYSPSGPTGELFF. The CDR3 DNA reads as TGTGCCAGCAGTTACTCGCCTAGCGGGCCAACCGGGGAGCTGTTTTTT.